The T cell receptor (beta chain) described here comes from a study of glioma-infiltrating T cells after dendritic cell vaccination. Overall study findings and caveats: Higher pretreatment TIL content predicted longer progression-free time and survival.

Points on this clone: Its antigen is as yet unknown.

TCRdb's copy holds only in-frame clones and misses some; the assay was immunoSEQ multiplex PCR. The repertoire consists of about 99,000 clones, with roughly 76% occurring once and the leading ten covering more than 10%. The CDR3 is made up of 13 amino acids. The V gene lost 2 bases and the J gene lost 2 bases, with 10 bases spanning the gap. In germline, CDR1 is GTSNPN, CDR2 SVGIG (reference sequence). The receptor was derived from a human donor with glioblastoma. The V call is TRBV30, the J call TRBJ2-7, with D possibly matching TRBD1 (6 bases). The material sequenced was blood, taken before dendritic cell vaccination. For the CDR3, the DNA is TGTGCCTGGAGTACGTCAGGGGCCTACGAGCAGTACTTC. This encodes CAWSTSGAYEQYF.